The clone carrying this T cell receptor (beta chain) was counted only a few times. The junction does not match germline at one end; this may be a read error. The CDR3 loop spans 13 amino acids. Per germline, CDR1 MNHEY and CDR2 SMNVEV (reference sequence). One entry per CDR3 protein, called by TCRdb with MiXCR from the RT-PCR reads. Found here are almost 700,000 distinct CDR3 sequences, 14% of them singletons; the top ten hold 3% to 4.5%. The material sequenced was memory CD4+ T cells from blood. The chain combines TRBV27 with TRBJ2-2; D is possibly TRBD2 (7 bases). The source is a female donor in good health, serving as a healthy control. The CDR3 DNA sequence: TGTGCCAGCGGGGGGACAAATGGGAGGGAACTGTTTTTT. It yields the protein CASGGTNGRELFF.